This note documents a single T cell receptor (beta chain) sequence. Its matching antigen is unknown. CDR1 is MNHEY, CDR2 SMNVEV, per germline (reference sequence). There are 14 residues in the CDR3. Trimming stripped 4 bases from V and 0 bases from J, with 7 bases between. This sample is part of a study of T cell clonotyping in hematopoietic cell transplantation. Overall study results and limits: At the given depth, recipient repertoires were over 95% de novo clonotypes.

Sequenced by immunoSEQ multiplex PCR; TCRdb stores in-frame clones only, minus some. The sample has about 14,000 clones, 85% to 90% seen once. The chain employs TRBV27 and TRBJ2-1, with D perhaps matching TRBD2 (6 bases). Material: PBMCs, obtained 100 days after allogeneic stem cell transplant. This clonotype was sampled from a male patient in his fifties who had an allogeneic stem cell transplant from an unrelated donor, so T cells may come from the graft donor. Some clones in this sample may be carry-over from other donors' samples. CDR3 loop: CASSWGDSYNEQFF. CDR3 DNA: TGTGCCAGCAGTTGGGGGGACTCCTACAATGAGCAGTTCTTC.